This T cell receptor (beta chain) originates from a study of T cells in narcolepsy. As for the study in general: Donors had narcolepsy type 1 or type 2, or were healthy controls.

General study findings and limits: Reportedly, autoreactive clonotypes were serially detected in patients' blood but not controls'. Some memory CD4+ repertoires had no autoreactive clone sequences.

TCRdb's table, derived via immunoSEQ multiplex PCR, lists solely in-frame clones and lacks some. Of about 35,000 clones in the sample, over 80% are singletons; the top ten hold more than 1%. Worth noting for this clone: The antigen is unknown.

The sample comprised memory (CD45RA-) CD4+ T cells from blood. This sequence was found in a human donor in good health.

For the CDR3, the DNA is TGTGCCAGCAGCGATACCGGGACAGGGGCAGATACGCAGTATTTT. It codes for CASSDTGTGADTQYF. This chain connects TRBV9 to TRBJ2-3; 10 nucleotides agree with TRBD1. V lost 3 bases to trimming and J lost 4 bases; unmatched junction nucleotides: 5. This CDR3 is built from 15 residues. Germline assignment: CDR1 SGDLS and CDR2 YYNGEE.